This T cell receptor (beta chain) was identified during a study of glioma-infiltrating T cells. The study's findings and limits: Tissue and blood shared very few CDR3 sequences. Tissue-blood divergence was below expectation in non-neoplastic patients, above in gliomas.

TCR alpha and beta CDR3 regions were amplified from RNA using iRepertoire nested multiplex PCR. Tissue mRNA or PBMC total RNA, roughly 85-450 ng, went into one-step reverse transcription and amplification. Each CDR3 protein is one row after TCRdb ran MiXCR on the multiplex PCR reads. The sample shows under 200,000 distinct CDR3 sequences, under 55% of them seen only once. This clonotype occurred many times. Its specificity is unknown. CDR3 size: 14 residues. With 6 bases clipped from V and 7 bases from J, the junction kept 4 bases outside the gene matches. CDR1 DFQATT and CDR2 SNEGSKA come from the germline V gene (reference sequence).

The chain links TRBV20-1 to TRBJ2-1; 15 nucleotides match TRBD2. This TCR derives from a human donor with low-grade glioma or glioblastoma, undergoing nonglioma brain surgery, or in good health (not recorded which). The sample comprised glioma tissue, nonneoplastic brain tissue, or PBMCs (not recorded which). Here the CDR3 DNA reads TGCAGTGCGCAAGGACTAGCGGGAGGGAATGAGCAGTTCTTC. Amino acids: CSAQGLAGGNEQFF.